The 25 T cell receptor beta chains below were found in one sample sequenced in a study of control samples from healthy donors and cancer patients. Libraries were prepared by immunoSEQ multiplex PCR; TCRdb keeps only in-frame clonotypes and omits some of them. The sample includes some 74,000 clones, 85% to 95% of them seen just once. Specimen: blood. All receptors come from a woman in her 30s in good health.

The gene calls are TRBV11-1 and TRBJ2-7, with 7 nucleotides matching TRBD1. This CDR3 region has 14 residues. The germline gives CDR1 SGHAT, CDR2 FQDESV (reference sequence). V gave up 5 bases and J gave up 3 bases; unmatched junction bases: 7. The CDR3, as DNA: TGTGCCAGCAGCCCGGGACAGTTTTACTACGAGCAGTACTTC. Translation gives CASSPGQFYYEQYF.

The V gene is TRBV19, the J gene TRBJ2-1, with 13 bases lining up with TRBD2. In germline, CDR1 is LNHDA, CDR2 SQIVND (reference sequence). Trimming at V came to 6 bases and at J to 2 bases, leaving 7 bases not matched to a gene. CDR3 length: 17 amino acids. CDR3 bases: TGTGCCAGTAGCAGAACTAGCGGGGGGGGTACCTACAATGAGCAGTTCTTC. Its translation: CASSRTSGGGTYNEQFF.

V gene TRBV4-1 combines with J gene TRBJ1-4, with 8 nucleotides matching TRBD1. Trimming removed 1 base from V and 7 bases from J; junction bases left unmatched: 8. Germline V gene data show CDR1 as MGHRA and CDR2 as YSYEKL. The CDR3 loop spans 16 amino acids. Here the CDR3 DNA reads TGCGCCAGCAGCCAAGGGACAGGGTCAGGGAGTGAAAAACTGTTTTTT. This encodes CASSQGTGSGSEKLFF.

The chain links TRBV24-1 to TRBJ1-2; tentatively, D is TRBD1 (5 bases). Trimming stripped 5 bases from V and 8 bases from J, with 14 bases between. CDR1 is KGHDR and CDR2 is SFDVKD in the germline V gene. This CDR3 spans 13 amino acids. DNA of the CDR3: TGTGCCACCAGTGTTACAGGATCGGGCGGCTACACCTTC. The encoded protein is CATSVTGSGGYTF.

This chain connects TRBV5-5 to TRBJ2-4; 9 bases are a match to TRBD2. In germline, CDR1 is SGHKS, CDR2 YYEKEE (reference sequence). V gave up 3 bases and J gave up 9 bases; unmatched junction bases: 10. The CDR3 length is 15 residues. CDR3 residues: CASSWEAGGPGIQYF. In DNA form, the CDR3 reads TGTGCCAGCAGCTGGGAGGCGGGGGGGCCAGGCATTCAGTACTTC.

The chain joins TRBV5-8 to TRBJ1-6, with D perhaps TRBD1 (5 bases). Germline V CDR1 and CDR2: SGHTS, YDEGEE. The CDR3 is 15 amino acids. V was cut by 0 bases and J by 10 bases, with 14 bases left in between. The CDR3 DNA reads as TGTGCCAGCAGCTTGGGGGCCGCGGGGGAGTCACCCCTCCACTTT. Protein product: CASSLGAAGESPLHF.

The chain is built from TRBV5-6 and TRBJ2-1, with 8 bases lining up with TRBD1. V was clipped by 2 bases and J by 3 bases; unmatched bases: 1. The CDR3 has 14 residues. Per the germline V gene, CDR1 is SGHDT and CDR2 is YYEEEE. CDR3 residues: CASSFTGGYNEQFF. CDR3 DNA sequence: TGTGCCAGCAGCTTTACAGGGGGCTACAATGAGCAGTTCTTC.

This chain connects TRBV19 to TRBJ1-1, with TRBD1 matching over 8 bases. This CDR3 is built from 11 residues. Per the germline V gene, CDR1 is LNHDA and CDR2 is SQIVND (reference sequence). V dropped 10 bases and J dropped 4; count of bases not matched to a gene: 2. CDR3 bases: TGTGCCATTACAGGGGGCACTGAAGCTTTCTTT. It specifies CAITGGTEAFF.

This clone was seen once. The V and J genes are TRBV5-4 and TRBJ2-1; D uncertain. This CDR3 contains 15 residues. Germline V gene data show CDR1 as SGHNT and CDR2 as YYREEE (reference sequence). Trimming shortened V by 0 bases and J by 3 bases, and 10 bases separated the two germline ends. CDR3 bases: TGTGCCAGCAGCTTGGGGTTCAGAAACTACAATGAGCAGTTCTTC. It specifies CASSLGFRNYNEQFF.

This sequence joins TRBV5-1 and TRBJ2-4, with a weak D call TRBD1 (6 bases). Germline CDR1 reads SGHRS; CDR2 reads YFSETQ. V shed 4 bases and J shed 8 bases, with 19 bases lying between them. This CDR3 spans 15 amino acids. Here the CDR3 reads CASSLGQIEMDIQYF. For the CDR3, the DNA is TGCGCCAGCAGCCTCGGACAGATCGAAATGGACATTCAGTACTTC. The full variable domain, completed using reference TRBV5-1 and TRBJ2-4, is KAGVTQTPRYLIKTRGQQVTLSCSPISGHRSVSWYQQTPGQGLQFLFEYFSETQRNKGNFPGRFSGRQFSNSRSEMNVSTLELGDSALYLCASSLGQIEMDIQYFGAGTRLSVL.

The V call is TRBV27, the J call TRBJ1-5; D uncertain. Trimming cost V 7 bases and J 0 bases, with 13 bases left between them. The germline V gene has CDR1 MNHEY and CDR2 SMNVEV (reference sequence). The CDR3 covers 15 residues. The CDR3, as DNA: TGTGCCAGCAAATACAGCCCGATTAGCAATCAGCCCCAGCATTTT. Translation: CASKYSPISNQPQHF.

The chain carries TRBV6-5 and TRBJ1-6; 7 nucleotides agree with TRBD1. The J segment lost 7 bases and the V segment lost 3 bases, leaving 9 bases of the junction unmatched. This CDR3 comprises 16 residues. CDR1 is MNHEY, CDR2 SVGAGI, per germline. CDR3: CASSYKQGKSNSPLHF. CDR3 coding DNA: TGTGCCAGCAGTTATAAACAGGGGAAGTCAAATTCACCCCTCCACTTT.

The chain combines TRBV12-2 with TRBJ1-1. TRBV12-2 is a pseudogene locus. The CDR3 is 17 amino acids. The CDR3 DNA reads as TGTGCAAGTCGCCTCCCCCAACAGGTTGGGAGGAACACTGAAGCTTTCTTT. Encoded protein: CASRLPQQVGRNTEAFF.

The chain links TRBV15 to TRBJ1-1; no reliable D call. The CDR3 totals 15 residues. Germline CDR1 is LNHNV and CDR2 is YYDKDF (reference sequence). V lost 4 bases, J lost 0 bases, and 12 bases lay in between. CDR3 region: CATSKPGGVNTEAFF. CDR3 nucleotide sequence: TGTGCCACCAGCAAACCCGGTGGCGTGAACACTGAAGCTTTCTTT.

The CDR3 DNA is TGTGCCACCAGTGAGGGACGTTTCGCAGATACGCAGTATTTT. As protein: CATSEGRFADTQYF. The V gene is TRBV24-1, the J gene TRBJ2-3; D could derive from TRBD1 or TRBD2 (5 bases each). V lost 4 bases, J lost 4 bases, and 11 bases lay in between. The CDR3 consists of 14 residues. Looked up from germline, CDR1 is KGHDR and CDR2 is SFDVKD.

V usage is TRBV7-9 and J usage is TRBJ1-4; TRBD1 is a possible D gene (6 bases). Germline V CDR1 and CDR2: SEHNR, FQNEAQ (reference sequence). The CDR3 has 16 residues. The V end was cut by 6 bases, the J end by 3 bases, with 17 bases between. This chain's CDR3 is CASRDQQGWANEKLFF. CDR3 DNA sequence: TGTGCCAGCAGGGACCAACAGGGTTGGGCTAATGAAAAACTGTTTTTT.

The rearrangement links TRBV5-8 to TRBJ1-5; possibly TRBD1 for D (6 bases). V gave up 1 base and J gave up 6 bases, with 14 bases separating them. The CDR3 contains 15 residues. From germline, CDR1 is SGHTS and CDR2 YDEGEE. CDR3 in amino acids: CASSLFGRGRQPQHF. DNA of the CDR3: TGTGCCAGCAGCTTGTTCGGCAGGGGACGTCAGCCCCAGCATTTT.

The gene calls are TRBV6-9 and TRBJ1-4; D remains ambiguous. CDR3 length: 14 amino acids. With 6 bases removed from V and 7 bases from J, the gap between germline ends came to 15 bases. The germline gives CDR1 MNHGY, CDR2 SVAAGI. CDR3 in amino acids: CASRYHVEGEKLFF. Written as DNA, the CDR3 is TGTGCCAGCAGATACCATGTAGAGGGTGAAAAACTGTTTTTT.

Comment on this clone: Other nucleotide sequences from this sample produce the same CDR3. V and J are TRBV5-1 and TRBJ1-1; tentative D call: TRBD1 (5 bases). Deletions cut 4 bases from V and 0 bases from J, with 7 bases between. From germline, CDR1 is SGHRS and CDR2 YFSETQ. This CDR3 has 13 residues. CDR3 region: CASSLGVNTEAFF. As DNA, the CDR3 is TGCGCCAGCAGCCTAGGGGTGAACACTGAAGCTTTCTTT. Variable domain in full (rest from reference TRBV5-1 and TRBJ1-1): KAGVTQTPRYLIKTRGQQVTLSCSPISGHRSVSWYQQTPGQGLQFLFEYFSETQRNKGNFPGRFSGRQFSNSRSEMNVSTLELGDSALYLCASSLGVNTEAFFGQGTRLTVV.

The genes are TRBV5-5 and TRBJ1-5; D uncertain. This CDR3 contains 14 residues. Trimming stripped 1 base from V and 2 bases from J, with 7 bases between. CDR1 is SGHKS, CDR2 YYEKEE, per germline (reference sequence). CDR3 amino acids: CASSLQGRNQPQHF. CDR3 DNA sequence: TGTGCCAGCAGCTTGCAAGGTCGCAATCAGCCCCAGCATTTT.

This clone was recorded a few times. The rearrangement uses TRBV28 and TRBJ2-7; possible D gene TRBD2, 7 bases. This CDR3 contains 14 residues. The V end was cut by 7 bases, the J end by 4 bases, with 17 bases between. Germline-derived CDR1 and CDR2 are MDHEN and SYDVKM. The CDR3: CASTPAGAQYEQYF. CDR3 nucleotides: TGTGCCAGCACTCCCGCGGGGGCCCAGTACGAGCAGTACTTC.

This CDR3 reads CASSLDRGWDTEAFF. CDR3 in DNA: TGCGCCAGCAGCTTAGACAGGGGTTGGGACACTGAAGCTTTCTTT. The chain has TRBV5-1 and TRBJ1-1, with 8 positions matching TRBD1. This CDR3 region has 15 residues. Germline V lookup: CDR1 SGHRS, CDR2 YFSETQ. J gave up 3 bases and V 2 bases, and 6 bases lay outside the gene matches.

This sequence joins TRBV7-9 and TRBJ2-1; possible D gene TRBD2, 5 bases. Germline V lookup: CDR1 SEHNR, CDR2 FQNEAQ (reference sequence). CDR3 length equals 15 residues. V was pared by 5 bases and J by 2 bases, with 13 bases between. CDR3 coding DNA: TGTGCCAGCAGCCTTACTAGTATCCCCTACAATGAGCAGTTCTTC. Protein product: CASSLTSIPYNEQFF.

This chain connects TRBV2 to TRBJ1-3; D not resolved. CDR1 and CDR2 (germline): SNHLY, FYNNEI. Trimming left V 5 bases short and J 4 bases short, with 9 bases between. The CDR3 loop spans 13 amino acids. The CDR3 sequence is CASSQRPGNTIYF. As DNA, the CDR3 is TGTGCCAGCAGTCAAAGACCAGGAAACACCATATATTTT.

This chain's CDR3 is CASSRATIYNEQFF. The CDR3 bases are TGTGCCAGCAGCCGCGCCACGATATACAATGAGCAGTTCTTC. The chain has TRBV11-2 and TRBJ2-1; unclear D gene. Germline CDR1 reads SGHAT; CDR2 reads FQNNGV. The ends were cut back, 5 bases at V and 4 bases at J, with 12 bases in the middle. The CDR3 consists of 14 residues.